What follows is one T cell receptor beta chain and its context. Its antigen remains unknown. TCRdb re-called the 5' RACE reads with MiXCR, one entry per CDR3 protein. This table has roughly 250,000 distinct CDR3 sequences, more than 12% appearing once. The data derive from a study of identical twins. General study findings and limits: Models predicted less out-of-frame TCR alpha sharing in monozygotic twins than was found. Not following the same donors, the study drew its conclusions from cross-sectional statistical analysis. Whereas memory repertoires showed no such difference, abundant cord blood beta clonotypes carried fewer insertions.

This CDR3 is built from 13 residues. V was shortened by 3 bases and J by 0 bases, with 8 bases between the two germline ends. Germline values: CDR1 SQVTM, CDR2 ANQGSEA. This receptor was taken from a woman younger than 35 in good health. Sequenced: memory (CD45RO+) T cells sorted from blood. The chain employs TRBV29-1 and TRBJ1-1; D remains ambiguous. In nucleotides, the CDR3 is TGCAGCGTTGACCGGGGTATGAACACTGAAGCTTTCTTT. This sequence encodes CSVDRGMNTEAFF.